One and the same sample provided the 12 T cell receptor beta chains below, sequenced in a study of blood T cell repertoires in COVID-19. Generated by immunoSEQ multiplex PCR, the TCRdb table keeps only in-frame clones and is missing some. The profile shows under 200,000 clones, approximately 90% of them singletons. Specimen: peripheral blood. The receptors stem from a young man with COVID-19, enrolled during active disease.

The chain is built from TRBV6-6 and TRBJ2-7; TRBD2 matches at 8 bases. Losses at the gene ends were 2 bases for V and 2 bases for J; bases not matched to a gene: 8. Germline CDR1 is MNHNY and CDR2 is SVGAGI (reference sequence). The CDR3 length is 16 residues. CDR3 in DNA: TGTGCCAGCAGTTACCACAGCGGGAGTCCTACCTACGAGCAGTACTTC. Its translation: CASSYHSGSPTYEQYF.

Concerning this clone itself: Other DNA sequences within the sample encode an identical CDR3. The chain joins TRBV9 to TRBJ2-7; 8 bases align to TRBD1. The germline CDR1 and CDR2 sequences are SGDLS and YYNGEE. With V trimmed by 4 bases and J by 3 bases, 6 bases remained unmatched. This CDR3 has 14 residues. This CDR3 is CASSPPGQGYEQYF. CDR3 DNA: TGTGCCAGCAGCCCCCCAGGACAGGGCTACGAGCAGTACTTC.

The chain couples TRBV5-4 to TRBJ2-3; possible D gene TRBD1, 6 bases. V lost 4 bases and J 12 bases, leaving 21 bases between the germline ends. CDR1 is SGHNT, CDR2 YYREEE, per germline (reference sequence). CDR3 length: 14 amino acids. The CDR3: CASSRGGRASYQYF. The CDR3 DNA sequence: TGTGCCAGCAGCCGAGGGGGAAGGGCCAGCTATCAGTATTTT.

This rearrangement joins TRBV7-8 to TRBJ1-2, with TRBD1 identical over 9 bases. The CDR3 consists of 13 residues. Trimming at V came to 7 bases and at J to 8 bases, leaving 8 bases not matched to a gene. The V gene's germline CDR1 is SGHVS and CDR2 FQNEAQ. The CDR3 coding sequence is TGTGCCAGCACCAGGACAGGGGCTAGAGGCTACACCTTC. Protein product: CASTRTGARGYTF.

The rearrangement links TRBV12-5 to TRBJ1-2; 8 bases match TRBD1. This CDR3 spans 13 amino acids. CDR1 and CDR2 (germline): LGHNT, FRNRAP. The V gene end was trimmed by 6 bases and the J gene end by 4 bases; junction bases not matched to a gene: 4. As DNA, the CDR3 is TGTGCTAGTGGGACAACAGGGGGCTATGGCTACACCTTC. It yields the protein CASGTTGGYGYTF.

This clone has more than one count but fewer than ten. This chain joins TRBV7-9 and TRBJ2-6, with a possible D match to TRBD1 (5 bases). Trimming took off 3 bases at V and 2 bases at J, with 14 bases between the two ends. The CDR3 is made up of 17 amino acids. Germline CDR1 is SEHNR and CDR2 is FQNEAQ (reference sequence). This CDR3 is CASSFRAGRTGANVLTF. CDR3 coding DNA: TGTGCCAGCAGCTTTCGGGCAGGGCGTACTGGGGCCAACGTCCTGACTTTC.

The chain employs TRBV6-2 or TRBV6-3 and TRBJ1-1, with D tentatively TRBD1 (6 bases). Germline V gives CDR1 MNHEY, CDR2 SVGEGT. With 2 bases removed from V and 0 bases from J, the gap between germline ends came to 10 bases. The CDR3 is 15 residues long. The CDR3 DNA reads TGTGCCAGCAGTTACGGGCAGGGGATGAACACTGAAGCTTTCTTT. Protein: CASSYGQGMNTEAFF.

This chain connects TRBV19 to TRBJ2-2; D perhaps matches TRBD2 (5 bases). The length of the CDR3 is 16 residues. Deletions cut 0 bases from V and 4 bases from J, with 12 bases between. Germline V CDR1 and CDR2: LNHDA, SQIVND (reference sequence). DNA of the CDR3: TGTGCCAGTAGTATAGATTTAGGACGGGGCACCGGGGAGCTGTTTTTT. Protein product: CASSIDLGRGTGELFF. Drawing the rest from reference TRBV19 and TRBJ2-2, the complete variable domain is DGGITQSPKYLFRKEGQNVTLSCEQNLNHDAMYWYRQDPGQGLRLIYYSQIVNDFQKGDIAEGYSVSREKKESFPLTVTSAQKNPTAFYLCASSIDLGRGTGELFFGEGSRLTVL.

The rearrangement uses TRBV10-3 and TRBJ2-7; 12 bases line up with TRBD2. Trimming removed 0 bases from V and 6 bases from J; junction bases left unmatched: 6. The CDR3 sequence is 16 residues long. CDR1 is ENHRY and CDR2 is SYGVKD in the germline V gene. CDR3 nucleotides: TGTGCCATCAGTGAGTCGGCTAGCGGGAGGGCGCCCGAGCAGTACTTC. As protein: CAISESASGRAPEQYF.

This clone turned up a few times. V usage is TRBV5-1 and J usage is TRBJ2-1; 9 positions agree with TRBD2. CDR1 and CDR2 (germline): SGHRS, YFSETQ. Trimming took 7 bases from V and 9 from J; bases not matched to a gene: 8. The length of the CDR3 is 13 residues. The DNA for the CDR3 is TGCGCCAGCGCGGCGGGAGGGTTAGTTGAGCAGTTCTTC. This translates into CASAAGGLVEQFF. The whole variable domain, remainder taken from reference TRBV5-1 and TRBJ2-1, is KAGVTQTPRYLIKTRGQQVTLSCSPISGHRSVSWYQQTPGQGLQFLFEYFSETQRNKGNFPGRFSGRQFSNSRSEMNVSTLELGDSALYLCASAAGGLVEQFFGPGTRLTVL.

In DNA, the CDR3 is TGTGCCAGCAGCCCCCGCGAACAGGCCCACGAGCAGTACTTC. Translating gives CASSPREQAHEQYF. The rearrangement joins TRBV21-1 to TRBJ2-7; TRBD1 is taken as the D call from the table, unchecked against the DNA. TRBV21-1 is a known pseudogene. CDR3 length equals 14 residues.

The rearrangement joins TRBV30 to TRBJ1-3; no firm D call. The CDR3 extends over 11 amino acids. Germline V gene lookup returns CDR1 GTSNPN and CDR2 SVGIG (reference sequence). The CDR3 DNA reads as TGTTCTATCGCCTCTGGAAACACCATATATTTT. Its protein is CSIASGNTIYF.